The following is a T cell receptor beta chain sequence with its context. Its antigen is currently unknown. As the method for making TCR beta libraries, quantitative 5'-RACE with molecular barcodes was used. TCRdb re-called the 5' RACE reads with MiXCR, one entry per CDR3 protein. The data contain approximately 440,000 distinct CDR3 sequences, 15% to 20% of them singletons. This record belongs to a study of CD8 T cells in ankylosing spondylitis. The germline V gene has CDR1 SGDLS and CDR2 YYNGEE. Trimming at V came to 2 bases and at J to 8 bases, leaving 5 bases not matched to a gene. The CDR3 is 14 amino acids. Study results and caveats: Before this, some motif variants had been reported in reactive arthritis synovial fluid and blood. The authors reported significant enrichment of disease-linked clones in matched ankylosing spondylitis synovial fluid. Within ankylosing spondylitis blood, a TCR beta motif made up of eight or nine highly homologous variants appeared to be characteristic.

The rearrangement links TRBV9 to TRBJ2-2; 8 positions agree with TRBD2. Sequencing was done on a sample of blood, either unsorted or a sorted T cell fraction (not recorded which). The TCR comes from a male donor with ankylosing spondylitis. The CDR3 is CASSVNSGMGELFF. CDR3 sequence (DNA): TGTGCCAGCAGCGTGAATAGCGGGATGGGGGAGCTGTTTTTT.